The 17 T cell receptor beta chains listed next were all sequenced from one sample in a study of blood T cell repertoires in COVID-19. Clones were read by immunoSEQ multiplex PCR, and TCRdb kept only the in-frame ones, dropping some. The table lists over 95,000 clones, about 89% of them singletons. Sequencing was done on a sample of peripheral blood. These TCRs come from a human donor with acute or convalescent COVID-19. The donor label of this sample is uncertain.

V usage is TRBV6-2 or TRBV6-3 and J usage is TRBJ1-1, with D perhaps TRBD1 (6 bases). Germline V gene data show CDR1 as MNHEY and CDR2 as SVGEGT. This CDR3 has 14 residues. The ends were cut back, 6 bases at V and 1 base at J, with 12 bases in the middle. CDR3 protein: CASSPDRENTEAFF. For the CDR3, the DNA is TGTGCCAGCAGCCCGGACAGAGAGAACACTGAAGCTTTCTTT.

The chain recombines TRBV2 with TRBJ1-1; D may be TRBD1 (6 bases). The CDR3 loop spans 14 amino acids. Germline loops: CDR1 SNHLY, CDR2 FYNNEI. Trimming removed 6 bases from V and 1 base from J, with 12 bases in between. The CDR3 nucleotides read TGTGCCAGCAGCGTACAGGGTAGGAACACTGAAGCTTTCTTT. Protein: CASSVQGRNTEAFF.

This rearrangement joins TRBV2 to TRBJ2-7; 10 bases fit TRBD2. The CDR3 extends over 17 amino acids. Looked up from germline, CDR1 is SNHLY and CDR2 is FYNNEI. Trimming took 5 bases from V and 0 from J; bases not matched to a gene: 10. This CDR3 is CASSPPGLAKSSYEQYF. The CDR3 nucleotides are TGTGCCAGCAGTCCCCCGGGACTAGCGAAGAGCTCCTACGAGCAGTACTTC.

The chain recombines TRBV30 with TRBJ1-6; D may be TRBD1 (5 bases). The ends were cut back, 5 bases at V and 6 bases at J, with 20 bases in the middle. This CDR3 is 16 amino acids long. Germline V gene lookup returns CDR1 GTSNPN and CDR2 SVGIG (reference sequence). CDR3 sequence (DNA): TGTGCCTGGCGGGAGGGGAGTTGGGCCACTAATTCACCCCTCCACTTT. Translated: CAWREGSWATNSPLHF.

This clone occurred once. The chain links TRBV28 to TRBJ1-2; D remains unclear. CDR3 length equals 9 residues. CDR1 MDHEN and CDR2 SYDVKM come from the germline V gene. The V and J ends lost 10 bases and 6 bases respectively, with 6 bases between them. The CDR3 protein is CATANGYTF. The CDR3 DNA reads as TGTGCCACCGCTAATGGCTACACCTTC.

This chain uses TRBV2 with TRBJ2-7; tentative D call: TRBD1 (6 bases). Germline assignment: CDR1 SNHLY and CDR2 FYNNEI. Deletions cut 6 bases from V and 4 bases from J, with 10 bases between. The CDR3 is made up of 12 amino acids. The CDR3 spells CASRTGPYEQYF. CDR3 DNA: TGTGCCAGCAGGACAGGACCGTACGAGCAGTACTTC.

This clone was detected once. The chain carries TRBV19 and TRBJ2-1; possible D gene TRBD2, 5 bases. Germline loops: CDR1 LNHDA, CDR2 SQIVND (reference sequence). The CDR3 length is 14 residues. V lost 5 bases and J 5 bases, leaving 13 bases between the germline ends. CDR3 sequence: CASSGSVRDNEQFF. The CDR3 DNA reads as TGTGCCAGTAGTGGAAGCGTGAGGGACAATGAGCAGTTCTTC. Drawing the rest from reference TRBV19 and TRBJ2-1, the complete variable domain is DGGITQSPKYLFRKEGQNVTLSCEQNLNHDAMYWYRQDPGQGLRLIYYSQIVNDFQKGDIAEGYSVSREKKESFPLTVTSAQKNPTAFYLCASSGSVRDNEQFFGPGTRLTVL.

This chain uses TRBV3-1 (or the pseudogene TRBV3-2) with TRBJ1-1; D uncertain. Germline CDR1 LGHDT, CDR2 YNNKEL (reference sequence). The CDR3 is made up of 15 amino acids. V was clipped by 1 base and J by 0 bases, with 9 bases between them. The CDR3: CASSQVSGMNTEAFF. The CDR3 DNA reads TGTGCCAGCAGCCAAGTTTCAGGCATGAACACTGAAGCTTTCTTT.

The rearrangement joins TRBV11-3 to TRBJ1-1, with 8 bases matching TRBD1. Germline CDR1 reads SGHNT; CDR2 reads YENEEA. CDR3 length equals 13 residues. The ends lost 5 bases at V and 6 bases at J; junction bases unmatched: 5. The CDR3 DNA follows: TGTGCCAGCAGCGAAGGACAGGGCTCTGAAGCTTTCTTT. Its protein is CASSEGQGSEAFF.

The gene calls are TRBV19 and TRBJ2-3; TRBD2 matches 13 bases. J was trimmed by 2 bases and V by 5 bases; bases with no gene match: 4. This CDR3 spans 16 amino acids. The V gene's germline CDR1 is LNHDA and CDR2 SQIVND (reference sequence). The CDR3 loop reads CASSLGLAGATDTQYF. The CDR3 nucleotides read TGTGCCAGTAGTCTCGGACTAGCGGGGGCCACAGATACGCAGTATTTT.

The gene calls are TRBV28 and TRBJ1-3; a possible D gene is TRBD1 (6 bases). V was cut by 8 bases and J by 0 bases, with 20 bases left in between. The CDR3 totals 17 residues. The germline CDR1 and CDR2 sequences are MDHEN and SYDVKM. CDR3 DNA: TGTGCCAGCTTAAGTGGCAGGGGCAGCTACTCTGGAAACACCATATATTTT. Amino acids: CASLSGRGSYSGNTIYF.

This chain links TRBV19 with TRBJ1-3, with D perhaps TRBD1 (5 bases). Germline lookup yields CDR1 LNHDA and CDR2 SQIVND (reference sequence). CDR3 length: 16 amino acids. The V gene lost 3 bases and the J gene lost 4 bases, with 16 bases spanning the gap. CDR3: CASSILDPTGGNTIYF. In DNA, the CDR3 is TGTGCCAGTAGTATCCTCGACCCTACAGGAGGAAACACCATATATTTT.

The genes are TRBV2 and TRBJ2-2; 7 nucleotides align to TRBD1. Germline values: CDR1 SNHLY, CDR2 FYNNEI. The CDR3 sequence is 15 residues long. The junction had 7 bases not matched to a gene; V was cut back by 8 bases and J by 1 base. CDR3 sequence: CASRRPGGNTGELFF. CDR3 coding DNA: TGTGCCAGCCGGCGACCAGGGGGGAACACCGGGGAGCTGTTTTTT.

The CDR3 DNA reads as TGTGCCACCAGCCTCCTCACCCTGGGAGGTGGAAACACCATATATTTT. Its translation is CATSLLTLGGGNTIYF. The gene calls are TRBV15 and TRBJ1-3; no clear D gene. This CDR3 has 16 amino acids. Germline V gives CDR1 LNHNV, CDR2 YYDKDF (reference sequence). Trimming took off 5 bases at V and 3 bases at J, with 17 bases between the two ends.

The V call is TRBV6-5, the J call TRBJ2-7; TRBD1 matches at 9 bases. The V gene end was trimmed by 8 bases and the J gene end by 4 bases; junction bases not matched to a gene: 12. The CDR3 is 15 residues long. The germline gives CDR1 MNHEY, CDR2 SVGAGI. The CDR3 reads CASHSQTGGDYEQYF. CDR3 DNA: TGTGCCAGCCACTCCCAGACAGGGGGGGATTACGAGCAGTACTTC.

V and J are TRBV6-5 and TRBJ1-1; D unresolved. This CDR3 comprises 10 residues. The germline V gene encodes CDR1 MNHEY and CDR2 SVGAGI. The germline V and J ends were trimmed by 10 bases and 7 bases, with 10 bases remaining between them. The CDR3 sequence: CATLSSEAFF. For the CDR3, the DNA is TGTGCCACCCTAAGTAGTGAAGCTTTCTTT.

The chain employs TRBV5-4 and TRBJ2-7; 9 nucleotides line up with TRBD1. Germline CDR1 and CDR2: SGHNT and YYREEE (reference sequence). The V segment lost 4 bases and the J segment 0 bases; nucleotides outside the gene matches: 2. There are 14 residues in the CDR3. CDR3 nucleotide sequence: TGTGCCAGCAGCCGGGACAGGGTCTCCTACGAGCAGTACTTC. Translating gives CASSRDRVSYEQYF.